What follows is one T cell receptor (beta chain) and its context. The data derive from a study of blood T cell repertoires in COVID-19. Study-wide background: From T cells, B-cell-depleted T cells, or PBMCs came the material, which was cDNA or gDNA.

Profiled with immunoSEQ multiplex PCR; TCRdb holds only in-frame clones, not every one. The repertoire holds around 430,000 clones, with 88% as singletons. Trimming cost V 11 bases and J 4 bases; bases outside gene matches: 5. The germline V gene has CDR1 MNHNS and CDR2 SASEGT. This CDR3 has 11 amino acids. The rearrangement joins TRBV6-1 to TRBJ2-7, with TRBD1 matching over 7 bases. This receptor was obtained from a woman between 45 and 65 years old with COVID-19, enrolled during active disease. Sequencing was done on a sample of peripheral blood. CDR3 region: CARDRVYEQYF. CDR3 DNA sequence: TGTGCCCGCGACAGGGTGTACGAGCAGTACTTC.